These 4 T cell receptor beta chains were sequenced from one sample in a study of T cell changes during pregnancy in multiple sclerosis. TCRdb keeps only in-frame clones here, not all; method: immunoSEQ multiplex PCR. The data show about 100,000 clones, 80% to 95% seen once. Sequenced here: peripheral blood, sampled after pregnancy. The receptors were sampled from a female donor with multiple sclerosis, enrolled in a pregnancy study.

This clone was recorded only once. The CDR3 nucleotides read TGTGCCAGCAGTTACTTGTCTAGCGGGAGAAACAATGAGCAGTTCTTC. This encodes CASSYLSSGRNNEQFF. The chain carries TRBV6-5 and TRBJ2-1, with TRBD2 matching 10 bases. The junction had 5 bases not matched to a gene; V was cut back by 1 base and J by 5 bases. The CDR3 spans 16 residues. Per the germline V gene, CDR1 is MNHEY and CDR2 is SVGAGI.

The chain has TRBV6-5 and TRBJ1-1, with D perhaps TRBD1 (5 bases). V was trimmed by 7 bases and J by 8 bases, leaving 11 bases between them. Germline CDR1 and CDR2: MNHEY and SVGAGI. This CDR3 is built from 11 residues. The CDR3 reads CASTLAGEAFF. The DNA of the CDR3 is TGTGCCAGCACATTGGCAGGGGAAGCTTTCTTT.

This clone was found once. V is TRBV7-9 and J is TRBJ1-2; tentative D call: TRBD1 (6 bases). The CDR3 sequence is 15 residues long. V lost 5 bases and J lost 4, with 17 bases in between. CDR1 and CDR2 from the germline V gene are SEHNR and FQNEAQ (reference sequence). CDR3 DNA: TGTGCCAGCAGCCCCCCCGGACAGTTGGGCTATGGCTACACCTTC. Translation: CASSPPGQLGYGYTF.

The chain couples TRBV11-3 to TRBJ2-1, with D perhaps TRBD1 (5 bases). The CDR3 totals 15 residues. Trimming cost V 5 bases and J 9 bases, with 20 bases left between them. Germline CDR1 SGHNT, CDR2 YENEEA. The CDR3 DNA is TGTGCCAGCAGCCCCCTAGGATCAGGGCCTATTGAGCAGTTCTTC. Its protein product is CASSPLGSGPIEQFF.